The source of this T cell receptor beta chain is a study of blood T cell repertoires in COVID-19. Turning to the study itself: Sites across the United States, Italy and Spain contributed samples from acute and convalescent COVID-19. Sample material is recorded as cDNA or gDNA derived from T cells, B-cell-depleted T cells, or PBMCs.

V was shortened by 2 bases and J by 2 bases, with 10 bases between the two germline ends. The CDR3 is made up of 14 amino acids. Per germline, CDR1 SEHNR and CDR2 FQNEAQ (reference sequence). In the original processing: Amplification from reference gene primers served as the basis for estimated nucleated cell counts. The data were produced by immunoSEQ multiplex PCR, yet TCRdb's version contains in-frame clones alone and is incomplete. The V and J calls and clone size come from that table; D and trimming were worked out from the DNA. The profile shows 110,000 or so clones, roughly 80% of them singletons.

V and J are TRBV7-9 and TRBJ2-7; the D gene is possibly TRBD1 (5 bases). Material: peripheral blood. The sequence was collected from a man between 65 and 85 years old with acute or convalescent COVID-19. The CDR3, as DNA: TGTGCCAGCAGCTTATCAGGGTCTCCCTACGAGCAGTACTTC. Protein sequence: CASSLSGSPYEQYF.